One and the same sample provided the 3 T cell receptor beta chains below, sequenced in a study of T cells expressing NK-cell markers. From the 5' RACE reads, TCRdb lists one entry per CDR3 protein and no DNA. Its table records 450,000 to 600,000 distinct CDR3 sequences. What was sequenced was blood T cells: a sorted CD56 or NKG2C T cell subset, CD4+ or CD8+ T cells, or bulk PBMC T cells (not recorded which). These receptors were collected from a man aged 18 to 35 in good health.

The rearrangement uses TRBV7-9 and TRBJ2-3; checking the TCRdb D call of TRBD1 is not possible without DNA. The CDR3 is 13 residues long. CDR1 and CDR2 (germline): SEHNR, FQNEAQ (reference sequence). The CDR3 region is CAGSGTSTDTQYF. Full variable domain (remainder filled in from reference TRBV7-9 and TRBJ2-3): DTGVSQNPRHKITKRGQNVTFRCDPISEHNRLYWYRQTLGQGPEFLTYFQNEAQLEKSRLLSDRFSAERPKGSFSTLEIQRTEQGDSAMYLCAGSGTSTDTQYFGPGTRLTVL.

This chain uses TRBV6-6 with TRBJ1-5; TCRdb calls TRBD1, which cannot be checked without DNA. Germline CDR1 is MNHNY and CDR2 is SVGAGI (reference sequence). CDR3 length equals 13 residues. The CDR3 is CAGRAGFDQPQHF.

The V and J genes are TRBV27 and TRBJ2-7. The germline V gene has CDR1 MNHEY and CDR2 SMNVEV (reference sequence). The CDR3 is made up of 14 amino acids. CDR3 amino acids: CASSLSGIPYEQYF.